A single sample gave rise to the 17 T cell receptor beta chains below, sequenced in a study of T cell responses to AZD1222 COVID-19 vaccine. Generated by immunoSEQ multiplex PCR, the TCRdb table keeps only in-frame clones and is missing some. The sample holds some 100,000 clones; about 85% are singletons and the top ten take about 1.7%. Sequencing used peripheral blood, obtained on day 0 of AZD1222 vaccination. These receptors all stem from an adult in good health.

J is TRBJ2-5 and V is TRBV20-1; D may match TRBD1 or TRBD2 (5 bases each). The ends were cut back, 3 bases at V and 7 bases at J, with 9 bases in the middle. The CDR3 has 11 residues. CDR1 is DFQATT, CDR2 SNEGSKA, per germline (reference sequence). CDR3 sequence (DNA): TGCAGTGCTAGCCGGGGCGGGACCCAGTACTTC. Its translation: CSASRGGTQYF.

The chain joins TRBV6-5 to TRBJ2-1; TRBD2 matches 13 bases. The V and J ends lost 4 bases and 8 bases, in that order; junction bases with no gene match: 5. Germline V gene lookup returns CDR1 MNHEY and CDR2 SVGAGI. The CDR3 is 15 amino acids. The CDR3 bases are TGTGCCAGCAGTTCCGGACTAGCGGGAGTAGATGAGCAGTTCTTC. Amino acid sequence: CASSSGLAGVDEQFF.

The V and J genes are TRBV6-5 and TRBJ2-3; TRBD1 matches 9 bases. Germline CDR1 reads MNHEY; CDR2 reads SVGAGI. V was clipped by 11 bases and J by 5 bases; unmatched bases: 14. The CDR3 is made up of 15 amino acids. The CDR3 here is CAVRTGGASEDTQYF. DNA for the CDR3: TGTGCCGTACGAACAGGGGGCGCTTCTGAAGATACGCAGTATTTT.

The rearrangement uses TRBV2 and TRBJ1-1; TRBD1 is a possible D gene (5 bases). Trimming stripped 7 bases from V and 7 bases from J, with 10 bases between. Germline V CDR1 and CDR2: SNHLY, FYNNEI. CDR3 length equals 11 residues. The CDR3 protein is CASILGGEAFF. The CDR3 DNA reads TGTGCCAGCATATTGGGGGGTGAAGCTTTCTTT.

This sequence joins TRBV4-1 and TRBJ2-5; 7 bases agree with TRBD1. Germline values: CDR1 MGHRA, CDR2 YSYEKL. The CDR3 is made up of 16 amino acids. Trimming removed 1 base from V and 5 bases from J; junction bases left unmatched: 10. Written as DNA, the CDR3 is TGCGCCAGCAGCCAAGGTTTGGGTCAGGGGGTTGAGACCCAGTACTTC. It translates to CASSQGLGQGVETQYF.

This rearrangement joins TRBV9 to TRBJ1-2; 7 nucleotides match TRBD1. The V segment lost 6 bases and the J segment 3 bases; nucleotides outside the gene matches: 5. Looked up from germline, CDR1 is SGDLS and CDR2 is YYNGEE. The CDR3 contains 13 residues. CDR3 sequence (DNA): TGTGCCAGCAACCCCGGGACAGACTATGGCTACACCTTC. Translating gives CASNPGTDYGYTF.

This clone occurred once. The CDR3 region is CASSGAGAGQPQHF. CDR3 DNA sequence: TGTGCCAGCAGTGGAGCAGGGGCTGGTCAGCCCCAGCATTTT. The genes are TRBV7-9 and TRBJ1-5, with D perhaps TRBD1 (6 bases). Trimming shortened V by 6 bases and J by 6 bases, and 15 bases separated the two germline ends. Germline CDR1 reads SEHNR; CDR2 reads FQNEAQ (reference sequence). The CDR3 runs 14 residues.

The rearrangement links TRBV3-1 (or the pseudogene TRBV3-2) to TRBJ2-2; D is uncertain. This CDR3 has 15 residues. V was clipped by 4 bases and J by 0 bases, with 9 bases between them. CDR1 is LGHDT, CDR2 YNNKEL, per germline (reference sequence). CDR3 in DNA: TGTGCCAGCAGCCGAACGGAAACGAACACCGGGGAGCTGTTTTTT. Its translation is CASSRTETNTGELFF.

V gene TRBV12-5 combines with J gene TRBJ2-1; TRBD2 matches 8 bases. The ends lost 2 bases at V and 5 bases at J; junction bases unmatched: 5. The CDR3 loop spans 15 amino acids. The germline CDR1 and CDR2 sequences are LGHNT and FRNRAP. CDR3 coding DNA: TGTGCTAGTGGTTTGTATAGCGGGAAGGACAATGAGCAGTTCTTC. It yields the protein CASGLYSGKDNEQFF. The full variable domain, with the rest looked up from reference TRBV12-5 and TRBJ2-1, is DARVTQTPRHKVTEMGQEVTMRCQPILGHNTVFWYRQTMMQGLELLAYFRNRAPLDDSGMPKDRFSAEMPDATLATLKIQPSEPRDSAVYFCASGLYSGKDNEQFFGPGTRLTVL.

This chain joins TRBV6-5 and TRBJ1-4; D unclear. The CDR3 runs to 13 residues. The germline gives CDR1 MNHEY, CDR2 SVGAGI. V was trimmed by 5 bases and J by 8 bases, leaving 12 bases between them. The CDR3 region has the DNA TGTGCCAGCAGTATCGATTTTAGGGAAAAACTGTTTTTT. It yields the protein CASSIDFREKLFF.

The chain carries TRBV15 and TRBJ1-3; D may be TRBD1 (5 bases). The CDR3 covers 19 residues. Between the trimmed V and J ends, which lost 1 base and 0 bases, there was a span of 19 bases. Germline V gene data show CDR1 as LNHNV and CDR2 as YYDKDF (reference sequence). In nucleotides, the CDR3 is TGTGCCACCAGCAGAGCCCCCCTCCCCGCAGGGATCTCTGGAAACACCATATATTTT. This gives the protein CATSRAPLPAGISGNTIYF.

This chain connects TRBV6-5 to TRBJ1-2; D gene unclear. Germline CDR1 reads MNHEY; CDR2 reads SVGAGI. This CDR3 contains 13 residues. The germline V and J ends were trimmed by 5 bases and 0 bases, with 7 bases remaining between them. Here the CDR3 reads CASSPGTNYGYTF. In DNA form, the CDR3 reads TGTGCCAGCAGTCCCGGGACTAACTATGGCTACACCTTC.

The chain joins TRBV7-9 to TRBJ1-2; 9 nucleotides agree with TRBD1. This CDR3 region has 15 residues. CDR1 is SEHNR and CDR2 is FQNEAQ in the germline V gene (reference sequence). With V trimmed by 5 bases and J by 3 bases, 7 bases remained unmatched. CDR3 residues: CASSARQGGDYGYTF. The CDR3 region has the DNA TGTGCCAGCAGCGCCCGACAGGGGGGGGACTATGGCTACACCTTC. The complete variable domain, with remaining parts taken from reference TRBV7-9 and TRBJ1-2, reads DTGVSQNPRHKITKRGQNVTFRCDPISEHNRLYWYRQTLGQGPEFLTYFQNEAQLEKSRLLSDRFSAERPKGSFSTLEIQRTEQGDSAMYLCASSARQGGDYGYTFGSGTRLTVV.

This chain uses TRBV15 with TRBJ2-1, with 11 bases lining up with TRBD2. Unmatched junction bases numbered 1, after V lost 9 bases and J lost 3 bases. This CDR3 contains 13 residues. The germline V gene encodes CDR1 LNHNV and CDR2 YYDKDF (reference sequence). The CDR3 protein is CATTSGSYNEQFF. Here the CDR3 DNA reads TGTGCCACTACTAGCGGGAGCTACAATGAGCAGTTCTTC. Full variable domain (rest looked up from reference TRBV15 and TRBJ2-1): DAMVIQNPRYQVTQFGKPVTLSCSQTLNHNVMYWYQQKSSQAPKLLFHYYDKDFNNEADTPDNFQSRRPNTSFCFLDIRSPGLGDTAMYLCATTSGSYNEQFFGPGTRLTVL.

The V and J genes are TRBV18 and TRBJ2-1; 9 bases fit TRBD1. The V gene end was trimmed by 0 bases and the J gene end by 6 bases; junction bases not matched to a gene: 6. Germline CDR1 is KGHSH and CDR2 is LQKENI. This CDR3 spans 16 amino acids. CDR3 residues: CASSPPPQGAGNEQFF. The DNA for the CDR3 is TGTGCCAGCTCACCACCCCCACAGGGGGCAGGCAATGAGCAGTTCTTC.

In this sample, this clone turned up a few times. The chain employs TRBV18 and TRBJ2-7; D remains ambiguous. From germline, CDR1 is KGHSH and CDR2 LQKENI. The V and J ends lost 0 bases and 6 bases respectively, with 6 bases between them. The CDR3 has 12 residues. The CDR3 coding sequence is TGTGCCAGCTCACCACCGGGATCCGAGCAGTACTTC. The encoded protein is CASSPPGSEQYF.

The chain couples TRBV24-1 to TRBJ2-7; 10 bases align to TRBD1. V was clipped by 0 bases and J by 5 bases; unmatched bases: 18. There are 20 residues in the CDR3. CDR1 and CDR2 from the germline V gene are KGHDR and SFDVKD. The CDR3 DNA reads as TGTGCCACCAGTGATTTGCAATTGGGACAGGGGACGTGGGGCGCCCACGAGCAGTACTTC. As protein: CATSDLQLGQGTWGAHEQYF.